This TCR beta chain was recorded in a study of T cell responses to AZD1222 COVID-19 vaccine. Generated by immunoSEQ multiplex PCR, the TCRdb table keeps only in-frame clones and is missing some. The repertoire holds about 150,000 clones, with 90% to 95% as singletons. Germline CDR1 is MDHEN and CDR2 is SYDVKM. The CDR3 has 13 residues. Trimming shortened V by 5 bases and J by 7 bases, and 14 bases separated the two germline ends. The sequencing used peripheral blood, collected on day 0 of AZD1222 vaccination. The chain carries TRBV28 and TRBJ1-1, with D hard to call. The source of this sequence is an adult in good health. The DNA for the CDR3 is TGTGCCAGCAGTCGTAGGACGGATATTGAAGCTTTCTTT. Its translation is CASSRRTDIEAFF.